The rows below give T cell receptor beta chains drawn from one sample of a study of T-cell memory formation after mild COVID-19. TCRdb fed the 5' RACE reads into MiXCR, producing one record per CDR3 protein. The sample lists fewer than 300,000 distinct CDR3 sequences; approximately 15% were seen once. Sample: PBMCs or a T cell subset sorted from them (not recorded which). These receptor sequences come from a man between 18 and 29 years old who had mild COVID-19 (a few samples of this study predate the infection). Cell type and time point are not known. CDR3s include the opening cysteine and the closing phenylalanine or tryptophan. A D gene is named only where the DNA matches it firmly. Not every row has a clone size; where given, it reads once, few, many or a size class.

cdr3_nt cdr3_aa v_call clone_size j_call d_call
TGCGCCAGCAGCCAAGATGGAGCCTCCGGCAAAAACATTCAGTACTTC CASSQDGASGKNIQYF TRBV4-1 . TRBJ2-4 .
TGTGCCAGCAGCGAGAATGGGCTCAACTTCGACAATGAGCAGTTCTTC CASSENGLNFDNEQFF TRBV6-1 . TRBJ2-1 .
TGTGCCAGCAGTTTACCAGGGAAGTTTGGAGAGACCCAGTACTTC CASSLPGKFGETQYF TRBV28 . TRBJ2-5 .
TGTGCCATCCGGACAGACGGAGAGACCCAGTACTTC CAIRTDGETQYF TRBV7-9 few TRBJ2-5 .
TGTGCCACCCTACAGGGGCAACGATCAGATACGCAGTATTTT CATLQGQRSDTQYF TRBV6-6 few TRBJ2-3 TRBD1
TGTGCCAGCAGCGTCCGACAGGGCCCAGATACGCAGTATTTT CASSVRQGPDTQYF TRBV9 few TRBJ2-3 TRBD1
TGCGCCAGCAGCTCGGTCCAGGACAGGCCTAATGAAAAACTGTTTTTT CASSSVQDRPNEKLFF TRBV5-1 few TRBJ1-4 TRBD1
TGTGCCATCAGTGCATTGGGGCCAAGGGATACGCAGTATTTT CAISALGPRDTQYF TRBV10-3 . TRBJ2-3 .
TGTGCCAGCAGCTTAGAGGGACAGGGGCGGAGATACACCTTC CASSLEGQGRRYTF TRBV7-9 . TRBJ1-2 TRBD1
TGTGCCAGCAGCCAAGATAAGGGGAGCCGAACCCGGGGGGAAGCTTTCTTT CASSQDKGSRTRGEAFF TRBV4-2 . TRBJ1-1 .
TGTGCCAGCAGCTTACCGAGGACCGCTAACTATGGCTACACCTTC CASSLPRTANYGYTF TRBV7-9 few TRBJ1-2 .
TGTGCCAGCTCACCAACCGGGACGGATAGAAACACCATATATTTT CASSPTGTDRNTIYF TRBV18 few TRBJ1-3 .
TGTGCCAGCAGTTACCAAGGACTAGCGGGGGGCTACAATGAGCAGTTCTTC CASSYQGLAGGYNEQFF TRBV3-1 few TRBJ2-1 TRBD2
TGCAGTGCTAGAGATACTAGTGGAGGCACAGATACGCAGTATTTT CSARDTSGGTDTQYF TRBV20-1 few TRBJ2-3 .
TGCAGTGCTAGAGAAGGCCGCAAAGAGACCCAGTACTTC CSAREGRKETQYF TRBV20-1 few TRBJ2-5 .
TGTGCCAGCAGCGCGACTAAGTCCCTTGAAGCTTTCTTT CASSATKSLEAFF TRBV7-6 . TRBJ1-1 .
TGTGCCAGCAGTTATGTTACCTCGGGGACTGAAGCTTTCTTT CASSYVTSGTEAFF TRBV27 . TRBJ1-1 .
TGCGCCAGCAGTGCGGTGACAGGGTACCACGAGCAGTACTTC CASSAVTGYHEQYF TRBV10-1 . TRBJ2-7 TRBD1
TGTGCCAGCAGTCGGGTTCTGGCCTACAATGAGCAGTTCTTC CASSRVLAYNEQFF TRBV7-9 few TRBJ2-1 .
TGCGCCAGCAGCCATAGAGGGACGGATCTCTTCTACGAGCAGTACTTC CASSHRGTDLFYEQYF TRBV4-3 . TRBJ2-7 .
TGCGCCAGCAGCCCCAGCCCTACTACGCAGTATTTT CASSPSPTTQYF TRBV5-1 . TRBJ2-3 .
TGCGCCAGCAGCCAAGACTCGCGGCGGGCTTTCTTT CASSQDSRRAFF TRBV4-1 . TRBJ1-1 .
TGTGCCAGCAGCGAGACAGGGACAGGAAACACCATATATTTT CASSETGTGNTIYF TRBV7-9 few TRBJ1-3 TRBD1
TGTGCCATCAGTGGGGTGGCTAGCGGGGGGGACCAAGAGACCCAGTACTTC CAISGVASGGDQETQYF TRBV10-3 few TRBJ2-5 TRBD2
TGTGCCAGCAGTTACACGGTCTCTGGGGCCAACGTCCTGACTTTC CASSYTVSGANVLTF TRBV6-2/TRBV6-3 many TRBJ2-6 .
TGTGCCAGCAGCTTGCGCACAGGGATAAACACCGGGGAGCTGTTTTTT CASSLRTGINTGELFF TRBV5-4 few TRBJ2-2 .
TGTGCCAGCAGCTTCCTGGAGAATCAGCCCCAGCATTTT CASSFLENQPQHF TRBV5-5 . TRBJ1-5 .
TGTGCCAGCAGATGGGACCCTGGGTACACTGAAGCTTTCTTT CASRWDPGYTEAFF TRBV6-5 . TRBJ1-1 .
TGCAGTGCTAAAGACGACAACGAAGCTTTCTTT CSAKDDNEAFF TRBV20-1 . TRBJ1-1 .
TGTGCCAGCAGCTTTGACAGGGGGTTCTACAATGAGCAGTTCTTC CASSFDRGFYNEQFF TRBV7-8 few TRBJ2-1 TRBD1
TGTGCCATCCGCGGCAGGAATGAAAAACTGTTTTTT CAIRGRNEKLFF TRBV12-3/TRBV12-4 . TRBJ1-4 .
TGTGCCACTGGGACTGGATACACTGAAGCTTTCTTT CATGTGYTEAFF TRBV15 . TRBJ1-1 .
TGTGCCAGCAGCCGACTCGGGACAGCCGGAAACACCATATATTTT CASSRLGTAGNTIYF TRBV28 . TRBJ1-3 TRBD1
TGTGCCAGCAGCGTAGATGGCTCAGGTGGTTCACCCCTCCACTTT CASSVDGSGGSPLHF TRBV9 few TRBJ1-6 .
TGTGCCAGCAGCTCCGGGACAGCCGTAGACGAGCAGTACTTC CASSSGTAVDEQYF TRBV5-6 . TRBJ2-7 TRBD1
TGTGCCAGCTCCGGGGCGGACAATGAGCAGTTCTTC CASSGADNEQFF TRBV7-3 . TRBJ2-1 .
TGTGCCACCAGTGAATCCCGGGACAGGTCACAGTTCTTC CATSESRDRSQFF TRBV24-1 many TRBJ2-1 TRBD1
TGTGCCAGTAGTATACTGACTAGCGAAGTCAATGAGCAGTTCTTC CASSILTSEVNEQFF TRBV19 medium-sized TRBJ2-1 TRBD2
TGTGCCAGCTCACCACCCAGCTCGGAGAGGAGTGAAGCTTTCTTT CASSPPSSERSEAFF TRBV18 few TRBJ1-1 .
TGTGCCAGCTCAACGGACAGTTACGAGCAGTACTTC CASSTDSYEQYF TRBV18 many TRBJ2-7 .
TGTGCCAGCAGCTTAGTGGGCGCAGGGCTGGGGGAGGCTTTCTTT CASSLVGAGLGEAFF TRBV7-9 . TRBJ1-1 .
TGCAGTGCTAGAGGGACCAGCGGCCCTGGAAACACCATATATTTT CSARGTSGPGNTIYF TRBV20-1 . TRBJ1-3 .
TGTGCCAGCAAGTACACAGATACGCAGTATTTT CASKYTDTQYF TRBV2 . TRBJ2-3 .
TGCGCCAGCAGCCAAGGAGGGGGAGCCAAAAACATTCAGTACTTC CASSQGGGAKNIQYF TRBV4-3 few TRBJ2-4 .
TGTGCCAGCAGTTTCGAGCCTAGCGGGGGGGCACCTCAAGAGACCCAGTACTTC CASSFEPSGGAPQETQYF TRBV12-3/TRBV12-4 . TRBJ2-5 TRBD2
TGTGCCAGCAGTGATCCTCTCGCAGCGGACTATGGCTACACCTTC CASSDPLAADYGYTF TRBV25-1 . TRBJ1-2 .
TGTGCCAGCAGCCCGAGGGAGCGGGGAGTGTTCAATGAGCAGTTCTTC CASSPRERGVFNEQFF TRBV7-8 few TRBJ2-1 TRBD2
TGTGCCAGCAGTGCCCAAAGGGGCGTACCTGGGGCCAACGTCCTGACTTTC CASSAQRGVPGANVLTF TRBV25-1 few TRBJ2-6 .
TGCGCCAGCAGCTTGACACCCCAGGGGTCCACCGGGGAGCTGTTTTTT CASSLTPQGSTGELFF TRBV5-1 few TRBJ2-2 .
TGTGCCAGCAACTCCCCCGGACAGGGAAGCACAGATACGCAGTATTTT CASNSPGQGSTDTQYF TRBV7-8 . TRBJ2-3 TRBD1
TGTGCCAGCAGCCATAAAGGGAATTCACCCCTCCACTTT CASSHKGNSPLHF TRBV12-3/TRBV12-4 . TRBJ1-6 .
TGTGCCAGCAGTTACTTCAGGGGTCGAGCTTTCTTT CASSYFRGRAFF TRBV6-2/TRBV6-3 few TRBJ1-1 .
TGTGCCAGCACCTCGGGGGGGTTGCCCCAGCATTTT CASTSGGLPQHF TRBV28 many TRBJ1-5 .
TGTGCCAGCAGTCCGGGTCCGCTCGAGCAGTACTTC CASSPGPLEQYF TRBV12-3/TRBV12-4 . TRBJ2-7 .
TGTGCCAGCAGCCCCCGGCGCACCGGGGAGCTGTTTTTT CASSPRRTGELFF TRBV3-1 . TRBJ2-2 .